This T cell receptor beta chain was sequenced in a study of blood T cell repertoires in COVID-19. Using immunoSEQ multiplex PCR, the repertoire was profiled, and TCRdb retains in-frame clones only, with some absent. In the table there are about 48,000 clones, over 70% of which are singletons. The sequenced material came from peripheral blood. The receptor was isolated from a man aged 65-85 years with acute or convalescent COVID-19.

CDR3 coding DNA: TGTGCCAGCAGTGAAGGGTCAGGGTACTCCTACAATGAGCAGTTCTTC. Translated, it gives CASSEGSGYSYNEQFF. The chain is built from TRBV25-1 and TRBJ2-1; TRBD1 might be the D (5 bases). Germline V gene lookup returns CDR1 MGHDK and CDR2 SYGVNS. Trimming cost V 2 bases and J 0 bases, with 11 bases left between them. CDR3 length: 16 amino acids.